The entry below gives a single T cell receptor beta chain sequence along with its context. This sample is drawn from a study of blood T cell repertoires in COVID-19. Study information: Spain, Italy and the United States supplied samples that represented acute and convalescent COVID-19. PBMCs, B-cell-depleted T cells, or T cells were the source of the cDNA or gDNA that made up the material.

Per the authors' pipeline: Amplifying reference gene primers gave estimates of nucleated cell counts. Measured with immunoSEQ multiplex PCR; TCRdb has only the in-frame clones, and not every one. The V and J calls and clone size come from that table; D and trimming were worked out from the DNA. The table lists about 280,000 clones, 85% of them singletons. Between the trimmed V and J ends, which lost 6 bases and 2 bases, there was a span of 18 bases. This CDR3 has 16 residues. Germline V gene data show CDR1 as MNHEY and CDR2 as SMNVEV (reference sequence). Sequenced input: peripheral blood. The TCR comes from a human donor in a cohort sampled during active COVID-19. The chain combines TRBV27 with TRBJ2-3; D is possibly TRBD2 (6 bases). The CDR3 nucleotides are TGTGCCAGCAGCGGGAATGCACTAGCCTTCACAGATACGCAGTATTTT. Translation: CASSGNALAFTDTQYF.